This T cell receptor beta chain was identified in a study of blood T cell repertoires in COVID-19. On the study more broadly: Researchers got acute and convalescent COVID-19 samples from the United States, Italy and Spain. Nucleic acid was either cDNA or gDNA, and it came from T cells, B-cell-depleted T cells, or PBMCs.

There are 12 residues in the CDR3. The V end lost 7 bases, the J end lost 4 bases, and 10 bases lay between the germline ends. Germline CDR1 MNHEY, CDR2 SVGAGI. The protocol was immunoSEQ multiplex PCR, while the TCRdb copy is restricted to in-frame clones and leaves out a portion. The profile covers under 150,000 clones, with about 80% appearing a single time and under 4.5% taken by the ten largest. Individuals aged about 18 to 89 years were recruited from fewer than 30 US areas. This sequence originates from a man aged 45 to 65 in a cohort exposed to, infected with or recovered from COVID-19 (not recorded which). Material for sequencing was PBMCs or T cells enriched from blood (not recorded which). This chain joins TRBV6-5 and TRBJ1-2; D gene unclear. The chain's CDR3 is CASNEGFYGYTF. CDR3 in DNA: TGTGCCAGCAACGAGGGTTTCTATGGCTACACCTTC.